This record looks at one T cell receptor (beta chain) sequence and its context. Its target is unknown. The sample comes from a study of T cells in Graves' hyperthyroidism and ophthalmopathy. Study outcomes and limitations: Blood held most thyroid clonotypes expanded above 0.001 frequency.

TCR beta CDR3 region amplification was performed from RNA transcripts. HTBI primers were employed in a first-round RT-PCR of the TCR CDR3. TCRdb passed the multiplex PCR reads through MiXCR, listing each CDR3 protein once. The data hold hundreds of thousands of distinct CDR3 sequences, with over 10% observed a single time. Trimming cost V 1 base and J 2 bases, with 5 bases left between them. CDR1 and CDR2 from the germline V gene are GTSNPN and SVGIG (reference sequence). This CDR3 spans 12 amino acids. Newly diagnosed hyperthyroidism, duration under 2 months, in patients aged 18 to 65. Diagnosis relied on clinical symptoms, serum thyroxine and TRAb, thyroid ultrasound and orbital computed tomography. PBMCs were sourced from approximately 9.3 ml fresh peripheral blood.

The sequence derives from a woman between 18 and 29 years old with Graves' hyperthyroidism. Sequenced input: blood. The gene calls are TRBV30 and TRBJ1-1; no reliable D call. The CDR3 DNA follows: TGTGCCTGGAGTGCCGCTAACACTGAAGCTTTCTTT. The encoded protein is CAWSAANTEAFF.